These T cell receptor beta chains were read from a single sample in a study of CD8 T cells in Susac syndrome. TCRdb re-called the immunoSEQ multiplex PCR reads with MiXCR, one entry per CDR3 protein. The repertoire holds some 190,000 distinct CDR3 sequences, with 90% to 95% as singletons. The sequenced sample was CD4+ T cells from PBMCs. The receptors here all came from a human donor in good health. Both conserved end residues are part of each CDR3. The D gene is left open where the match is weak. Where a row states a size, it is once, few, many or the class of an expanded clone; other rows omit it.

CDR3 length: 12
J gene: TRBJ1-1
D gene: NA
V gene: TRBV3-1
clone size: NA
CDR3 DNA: TGTGCCAGCAGCCCGGACCTCGCTGAAGCTTTCTTT
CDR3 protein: CASSPDLAEAFF

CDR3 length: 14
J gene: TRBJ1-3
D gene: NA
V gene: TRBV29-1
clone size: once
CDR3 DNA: TGCAGCGTTGAAGTGGAACAGTCGGGAAACACCATATATTTT
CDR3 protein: CSVEVEQSGNTIYF

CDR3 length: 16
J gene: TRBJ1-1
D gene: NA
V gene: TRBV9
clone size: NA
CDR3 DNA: TGTGCCAGCAGCGTCGGGGGAACCCGAGGTGGCACTGAAGCTTTCTTT
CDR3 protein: CASSVGGTRGGTEAFF

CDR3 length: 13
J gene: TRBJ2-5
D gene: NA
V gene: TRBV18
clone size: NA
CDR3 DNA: TGTGCCAGCTCAATCCAGTTTCAAGAGACCCAGTACTTC
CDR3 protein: CASSIQFQETQYF

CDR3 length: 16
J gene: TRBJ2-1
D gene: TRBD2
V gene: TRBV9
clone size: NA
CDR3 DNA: TGTGCCAGCAGCCCAAGACTAGCGGGGAGCCACAATGAGCAGTTCTTC
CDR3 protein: CASSPRLAGSHNEQFF

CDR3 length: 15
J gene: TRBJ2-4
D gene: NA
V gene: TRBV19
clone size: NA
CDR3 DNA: TGTGCCAGCCGTCCTCAGGGGTTAGGGGGAAACATTCAGTACTTC
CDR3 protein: CASRPQGLGGNIQYF

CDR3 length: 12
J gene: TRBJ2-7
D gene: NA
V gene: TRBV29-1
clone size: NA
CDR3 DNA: TGCAGCTGTGTTGAAACCACCTACGAGCAGTACTTC
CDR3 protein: CSCVETTYEQYF

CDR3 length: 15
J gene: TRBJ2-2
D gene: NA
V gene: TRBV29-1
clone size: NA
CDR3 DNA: TGCAGCGTTAAAAAGCGGACCGTCAACACCGGGGAGCTGTTTTTT
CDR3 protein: CSVKKRTVNTGELFF

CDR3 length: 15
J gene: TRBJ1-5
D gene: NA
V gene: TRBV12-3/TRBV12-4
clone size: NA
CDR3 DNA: TGTGCCAGCAGTTTAAGGGAATGGAGCAATCAGCCCCAGCATTTT
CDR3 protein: CASSLREWSNQPQHF

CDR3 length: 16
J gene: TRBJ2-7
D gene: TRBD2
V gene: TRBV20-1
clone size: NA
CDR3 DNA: TGCAGTGCTAGACCCCCTGGGACTAGCGGGGGGTACGAGCAGTACTTC
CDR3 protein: CSARPPGTSGGYEQYF

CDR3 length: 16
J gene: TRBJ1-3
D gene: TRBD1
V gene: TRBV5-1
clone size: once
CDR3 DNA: TGCGCCAGCAGCTCCGGATGGACAGGGGACGGAAACACCATATATTTT
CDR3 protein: CASSSGWTGDGNTIYF

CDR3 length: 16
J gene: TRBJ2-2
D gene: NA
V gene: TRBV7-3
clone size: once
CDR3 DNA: TGTGCCAGCAGCTCTGGACCTGCGCCGAACACCGGGGAGCTGTTTTTT
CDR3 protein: CASSSGPAPNTGELFF

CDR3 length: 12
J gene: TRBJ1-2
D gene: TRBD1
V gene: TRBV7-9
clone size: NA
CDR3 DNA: TGTGCCAGCAGCTGGACAGGAGGGGGCTACACCTTC
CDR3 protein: CASSWTGGGYTF

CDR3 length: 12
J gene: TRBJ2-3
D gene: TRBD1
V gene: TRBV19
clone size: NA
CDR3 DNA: TGTGCCAGTAGCCGGACAGGGGATACGCAGTATTTT
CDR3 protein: CASSRTGDTQYF

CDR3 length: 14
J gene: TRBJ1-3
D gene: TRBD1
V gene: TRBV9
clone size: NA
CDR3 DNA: TGTGCCAGCAGCAAAGGGGGCGATGGAAACACCATATATTTT
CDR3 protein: CASSKGGDGNTIYF

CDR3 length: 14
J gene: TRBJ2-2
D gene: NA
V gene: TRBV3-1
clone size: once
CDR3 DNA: TGTGCCAGCAGCCCCGGGTCGGGCACCGGGGAGCTGTTTTTT
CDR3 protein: CASSPGSGTGELFF

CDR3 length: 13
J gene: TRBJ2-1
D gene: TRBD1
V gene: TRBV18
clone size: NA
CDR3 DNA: TGTGCCAGCTCACCCGGGACAGGGAATGAGCAGTTCTTC
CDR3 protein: CASSPGTGNEQFF

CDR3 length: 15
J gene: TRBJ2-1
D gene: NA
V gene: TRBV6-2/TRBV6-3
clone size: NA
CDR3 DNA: TGTGCCAGCAGTTACTCCTCCTCGGTAGGAGGCGTAATGTTCTTC
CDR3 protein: CASSYSSSVGGVMFF

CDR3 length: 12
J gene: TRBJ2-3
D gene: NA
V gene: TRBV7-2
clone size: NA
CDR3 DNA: TGTGCCAGCAGCTCTTCGACAGGATCGGGGTATTTT
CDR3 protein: CASSSSTGSGYF

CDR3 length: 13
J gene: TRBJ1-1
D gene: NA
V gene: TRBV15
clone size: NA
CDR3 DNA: TGTGCCACCAGCAGTATGGGGGGATCTGAAGCTTTCTTT
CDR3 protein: CATSSMGGSEAFF

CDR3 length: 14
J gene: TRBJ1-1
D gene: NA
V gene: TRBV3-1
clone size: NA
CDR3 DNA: TGTGCCAGCAGCCCGGACACAGGGCTGGGGGAAGCTTTCTTT
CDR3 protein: CASSPDTGLGEAFF

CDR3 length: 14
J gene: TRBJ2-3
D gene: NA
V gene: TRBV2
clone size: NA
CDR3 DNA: TGTGCCAGCAGGGAAGTGGGTCTGACAGATACGCAGTATTTT
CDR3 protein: CASREVGLTDTQYF

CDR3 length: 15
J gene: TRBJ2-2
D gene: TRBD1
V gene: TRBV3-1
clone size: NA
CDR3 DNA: TGTGCCAGCAGCCCTGACAGGGGGAACACCGGGGAGCTGTTTTTT
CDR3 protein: CASSPDRGNTGELFF